The 10 T cell receptor beta chains reported below all come from one sample, sequenced in a study of blood T cell repertoires in COVID-19. Sequencing was performed with immunoSEQ multiplex PCR; in TCRdb, only in-frame clones are kept and a portion is missing. The repertoire holds about 190,000 clones, with approximately 80% as singletons. The sample was peripheral blood. The source is a human donor in a cohort sampled during active COVID-19.

This sequence joins TRBV11-2 and TRBJ1-5; D uncertain. This CDR3 comprises 13 residues. V lost 5 bases to trimming and J lost 8 bases, with 13 bases between them. Germline V lookup: CDR1 SGHAT, CDR2 FQNNGV. CDR3 sequence reads: CASSVSTREPQHF. The CDR3 DNA reads as TGTGCCAGCAGCGTTTCAACCCGGGAGCCCCAGCATTTT.

V is TRBV29-1 and J is TRBJ2-1; 9 nucleotides match TRBD1. The CDR3 runs to 18 residues. Losses at the gene ends were 7 bases for V and 0 bases for J; bases not matched to a gene: 16. The germline V gene has CDR1 SQVTM and CDR2 ANQGSEA. This chain's CDR3 is CSANTPGQGSSSYNEQFF. CDR3 sequence (DNA): TGCAGCGCCAATACCCCGGGACAGGGTTCCAGCTCCTACAATGAGCAGTTCTTC.

J is TRBJ1-6 and V is TRBV3-1 (or the pseudogene TRBV3-2); possible D gene TRBD1, 5 bases. The germline V gene encodes CDR1 LGHDT and CDR2 YNNKEL (reference sequence). The length of the CDR3 is 12 residues. Trimming removed 5 bases at V and 7 bases at J, with 6 bases between. CDR3 sequence reads: CASSAGNSPLHF. The DNA for the CDR3 is TGTGCCAGCAGCGCAGGGAATTCACCCCTCCACTTT.

The chain has TRBV4-1 and TRBJ1-4; D not certain. V gave up 1 base and J gave up 7 bases, with 4 bases separating them. CDR3 length: 12 residues. CDR1 MGHRA and CDR2 YSYEKL come from the germline V gene. The CDR3 sequence: CASSQVREKLFF. The DNA for the CDR3 is TGCGCCAGCAGCCAAGTCCGTGAAAAACTGTTTTTT.

This clone has just one count. The gene calls are TRBV5-1 and TRBJ1-2; 7 nucleotides line up with TRBD1. V was pared by 4 bases and J by 7 bases, with 10 bases of the junction left unmatched. Germline V gene data show CDR1 as SGHRS and CDR2 as YFSETQ. CDR3 length equals 14 residues. CDR3 sequence (DNA): TGCGCCAGCAGCCCGGATACAGGGGTGGGTGGCTACACCTTC. Translating it yields CASSPDTGVGGYTF.

This clone has just one count. J is TRBJ1-2 and V is TRBV27; 9 nucleotides align to TRBD1. Germline CDR1 reads MNHEY; CDR2 reads SMNVEV (reference sequence). V lost 5 bases to trimming and J lost 8 bases; unmatched junction nucleotides: 9. The CDR3 runs 14 residues. CDR3 in DNA: TGTGCCAGCAGTCCCTTACAGGGGGCTTCGGGCTACACCTTC. This encodes CASSPLQGASGYTF.

Written as DNA, the CDR3 is TGTGCCAGTAGTTCCCGGACAGGTCCTCAGCCCCAGCATTTT. It specifies CASSSRTGPQPQHF. The chain combines TRBV19 with TRBJ1-5; TRBD1 matches 7 bases. This CDR3 spans 14 amino acids. V shed 5 bases and J 6 bases; nucleotides not matched to a gene: 7. Germline V CDR1 and CDR2: LNHDA, SQIVND (reference sequence).

The chain uses TRBV6-1 and TRBJ1-4, with 8 bases that match TRBD1. The CDR3 is made up of 14 amino acids. J gave up 7 bases and V 2 bases, and 3 bases lay outside the gene matches. Germline V gives CDR1 MNHNS, CDR2 SASEGT. DNA for the CDR3: TGTGCCAGCAGTGAACCAGGGGGCAGTGAAAAACTGTTTTTT. Amino acids: CASSEPGGSEKLFF.

J is TRBJ2-5 and V is TRBV5-1, with D perhaps matching TRBD1 (5 bases). This CDR3 contains 12 residues. Germline V gene data show CDR1 as SGHRS and CDR2 as YFSETQ. Trimming cost V 2 bases and J 5 bases, with 7 bases left between them. The DNA for the CDR3 is TGCGCCAGCAGCTTTCAGGGCGAGACCCAGTACTTC. Amino acid sequence: CASSFQGETQYF.

V usage is TRBV11-2 and J usage is TRBJ1-1; D gene uncertain. The CDR3 has 12 amino acids. The V and J ends lost 0 bases and 5 bases respectively, with 4 bases between them. Germline V CDR1 and CDR2: SGHAT, FQNNGV. DNA for the CDR3: TGTGCCAGCAGCTTAGATCTGACTGAAGCTTTCTTT. Protein product: CASSLDLTEAFF.